This T cell receptor (beta chain) was sequenced during a study of OX40 agonist ivuxolimab in advanced cancers. Turning to the study itself: Patients received ivuxolimab, an agonistic anti-OX40 (CD134) antibody. Every patient in dose escalation had hepatocellular carcinoma, melanoma, renal cell or head and neck cancer.

The protocol was immunoSEQ multiplex PCR, while the TCRdb copy is restricted to in-frame clones and leaves out a portion. The table has roughly 36,000 clones, about 70% seen once; the top ten hold around 18%. Germline assignment: CDR1 MNHNY and CDR2 SVGAGI (reference sequence). The V and J ends lost 2 bases and 0 bases respectively, with 10 bases between them. The CDR3 has 15 amino acids. With regard to this clone: The antigen remains unidentified.

Study-wide findings and caveats: At 0.1 to 3.0 mg/kg and by week 6, clonal expansion occurred in CD4+ and CD8+ blood T cells. Partial responders at 0.1-3.0 mg/kg had among the lowest clonal expansion.

The sequence was obtained from an adult with an advanced solid tumor such as melanoma, head and neck, liver or kidney cancer. The V and J genes are TRBV6-6 and TRBJ1-2; D unresolved. Material: CD4+ or CD8+ T cells sorted from blood, obtained in a trial of the OX40 agonist ivuxolimab. CDR3 region: CASSYRSPSNYGYTF. The CDR3 coding sequence is TGTGCCAGCAGTTACAGGTCACCATCTAACTATGGCTACACCTTC.